The T cell receptor (beta chain) under discussion was sequenced for a study of beta chain features in type 1 diabetes. Investigators reverse transcribed all isolated RNA, so they sequenced expressed TCRB transcripts. Generated by immunoSEQ multiplex PCR, the TCRdb table keeps only in-frame clones and is missing some. The table records almost 350,000 clones, around 19% of them present only once. V dropped 7 bases and J dropped 3; count of bases not matched to a gene: 9. Germline lookup yields CDR1 SGHTA and CDR2 FQGNSA. The CDR3 sequence is 15 residues long. This sequence joins TRBV7-2 and TRBJ2-3; 8 nucleotides align to TRBD1. The sequenced sample consisted of naive CD4+ T cells from blood. This sequence originates from a woman aged 18-35 years in good health. The CDR3 sequence: CASNGAGGVTDTQYF. CDR3 bases: TGTGCCAGCAATGGGGCAGGGGGCGTAACAGATACGCAGTATTTT.